Described below is a single T cell receptor beta chain sequence and its context. CDR1 MDHEN and CDR2 SYDVKM come from the germline V gene. The CDR3 sequence is 15 residues long. Trimming removed 5 bases from V and 2 bases from J; junction bases left unmatched: 4. The sample originates from a study of blood T cell repertoires in COVID-19. Two negative PCRs, clearance, or symptom resolution characterized the recovered Cohort 3 donors. The table came from immunoSEQ multiplex PCR; TCRdb's copy has only in-frame clones and leaves some out. The table records approximately 260,000 clones, 84% of them present only once.

V gene TRBV28 combines with J gene TRBJ2-1; TRBD2 agrees at 9 bases. The sample was PBMCs or T cells enriched from blood (not recorded which). The TCR comes from a man aged 45-65 years who had recovered from COVID-19. CDR3 in amino acids: CASSVAGVAYNEQFF. As DNA, the CDR3 is TGTGCCAGCAGTGTAGCGGGAGTGGCCTACAATGAGCAGTTCTTC.